This T cell receptor (beta chain) was identified in a study of T cell repertoires in cytomegalovirus infection. Turning to the study itself: In public TCR beta signatures, there were indications of both CMV infection and matching HLA type. Points from the study as a whole: Cumulative frequency of public TCR beta families picked out carriers of CMV plus the relevant HLA. The ex vivo response was dominated by HLA-C-restricted CMV-specific TCR beta clonotypes.

TCRdb recomputed calls from the reads with MiXCR, one row per CDR3 protein. The data hold roughly 720,000 distinct CDR3 sequences, with under 40% observed a single time. This clonotype was counted at least ten times. Its antigen remains unknown. Germline V lookup: CDR1 SGHTA, CDR2 FQGNSA. V lost 6 bases, J lost 3 bases, and 15 bases lay in between. The CDR3 consists of 15 residues. Sequenced material: PBMCs. This receptor was identified in a human donor in good health (CMV status not recorded). Some clones in this sample may be carry-over from other donors' samples. This chain joins TRBV7-2 and TRBJ1-5; no clear D gene. This chain's CDR3 is CASRRAGMPNQPQHF. For the CDR3, the DNA is TGTGCCAGCAGACGAGCCGGGATGCCCAATCAGCCCCAGCATTTT.